This is a list of T cell receptor beta chains from one sample in a study of cytomegalovirus exposure and HLA in healthy donors. TCRdb's table, derived via immunoSEQ multiplex PCR, lists solely in-frame clones and lacks some. The sample contains approximately 150,000 clones, about three quarters of which appear only once. Sequenced input: PBMCs. The receptors were gathered from a woman aged 18-30 years in good health and CMV-seronegative. CDR3s include the opening cysteine and the closing phenylalanine or tryptophan. D genes are given only for firm matches. Some rows mark clone size as missing; the rest say once, few, many or name a class of expanded clone.

TRBV6-1	.	.	TRBJ2-5	CASSFPAQYF	TGTGCCAGCAGTTTCCCGGCCCAGTACTTC
TRBV27	.	.	TRBJ1-2	CASSLLGGLRNYGYTF	TGTGCCAGCAGTTTATTGGGGGGGCTGAGGAACTATGGCTACACCTTC
TRBV7-7	.	.	TRBJ2-1	CASSRGTDNEQFF	TGTGCCAGCAGCAGGGGCACGGACAATGAGCAGTTCTTC
TRBV30	.	TRBD1	TRBJ1-1	CAWSASDRAPIEAFF	TGTGCCTGGAGTGCCTCGGACAGGGCACCTATTGAAGCTTTCTTT
TRBV10-2	.	TRBD1	TRBJ2-1	CASSESRTGGKKMGNEQFF	TGCGCCAGCAGTGAGTCGAGGACAGGGGGAAAAAAAATGGGCAATGAGCAGTTCTTC
TRBV6-6	.	.	TRBJ2-7	CASSYLYEQYF	TGTGCCAGCAGTTACCTCTACGAGCAGTACTTC
TRBV5-1	few	.	TRBJ2-6	CASSRGERSGANVLTF	TGCGCCAGCAGCCGCGGGGAACGCTCTGGGGCCAACGTCCTGACTTTC
TRBV18	few	.	TRBJ1-3	CASSPPGGSGNTIYF	TGTGCCAGCTCACCACCGGGCGGGTCAGGAAACACCATATATTTT
TRBV27	.	.	TRBJ2-5	CASTPFKGGQETQYF	TGTGCCAGCACCCCTTTCAAAGGGGGTCAAGAGACCCAGTACTTC
TRBV10-3	.	TRBD1	TRBJ2-7	CAINLGTGGLDEQYF	TGTGCCATCAATTTAGGGACAGGGGGCCTGGACGAGCAGTACTTC
TRBV20-1	.	TRBD2	TRBJ2-1	CSARAGVEQFF	TGCAGTGCTCGGGCGGGAGTTGAGCAGTTCTTC
TRBV6-5	.	TRBD2	TRBJ2-1	CASSAGDSYNEQFF	TGTGCCAGCAGCGCGGGAGATTCCTACAATGAGCAGTTCTTC
TRBV25-1	.	.	TRBJ2-7	CASSRSGAYEQYF	TGTGCCAGCAGTAGATCAGGGGCCTACGAGCAGTACTTC
TRBV6-1	.	.	TRBJ1-1	CASSERSSEGTEAFF	TGTGCCAGCAGTGAACGTAGCTCAGAGGGCACTGAAGCTTTCTTT
TRBV19	once	TRBD1	TRBJ1-5	CASSRQGFHDQPQHF	TGTGCCAGTAGCCGACAGGGCTTCCACGATCAGCCCCAGCATTTT
TRBV25-1	.	.	TRBJ1-1	CASGRRGNEAFF	TGTGCCAGCGGAAGAAGGGGGAATGAAGCTTTCTTT
TRBV4-1	.	.	TRBJ2-5	CASSQQARETQYF	TGCGCCAGCAGCCAACAAGCCCGAGAGACCCAGTACTTC
TRBV6-5	.	.	TRBJ1-2	CASSSEGHGYTF	TGTGCCAGCAGTTCCGAGGGCCATGGCTACACCTTC
TRBV4-1	.	.	TRBJ1-5	CVSSQVLALRGNQPQHF	TGCGTCAGCAGCCAAGTGTTAGCTCTCCGGGGCAATCAGCCCCAGCATTTT
TRBV29-1	.	.	TRBJ2-5	CSVEAPQGETQYF	TGCAGCGTTGAAGCTCCCCAGGGTGAGACCCAGTACTTC
TRBV7-2	.	.	TRBJ1-1	CASSAGAGTEAFF	TGTGCCAGCAGCGCCGGAGCGGGAACTGAAGCTTTCTTT
TRBV5-6	.	TRBD1	TRBJ1-2	CASSLKDRTHYGYTF	TGTGCCAGCAGCTTGAAGGACAGGACACACTATGGCTACACCTTC
TRBV7-9	once	.	TRBJ2-7	CASSPGVAFYEQYF	TGTGCCAGCAGCCCCGGGGTAGCGTTCTACGAGCAGTACTTC
TRBV15	.	TRBD2	TRBJ2-7	CATSRGLGTSPYEQYF	TGTGCCACCAGCAGAGGACTTGGGACTAGCCCCTACGAGCAGTACTTC
TRBV13	.	.	TRBJ1-1	CASSLGHRSSTEAFF	TGTGCCAGCAGCTTAGGACACAGGTCTAGCACTGAAGCTTTCTTT
TRBV6-1	.	.	TRBJ1-2	CASTPRGGNYGYTF	TGTGCCAGCACACCTCGGGGGGGCAACTATGGCTACACCTTC
TRBV6-1	.	TRBD1	TRBJ1-2	CASSEPGQGAYGYTF	TGTGCCAGCAGTGAACCAGGACAGGGAGCCTATGGCTACACCTTC
TRBV27	.	TRBD2	TRBJ2-7	CASRTSGRGRYEQYF	TGTGCCAGCAGGACTAGCGGGAGGGGCCGCTACGAGCAGTACTTC
TRBV5-4	.	.	TRBJ2-7	CASSSDSYEQYF	TGTGCCAGCAGCTCGGACAGCTACGAGCAGTACTTC
TRBV29-1	.	TRBD2	TRBJ2-1	CSGRPLAGGQFF	TGCAGCGGACGCCCCCTAGCGGGAGGGCAGTTCTTC
TRBV9	.	TRBD2	TRBJ2-7	CASSVDPSGRYEQYF	TGTGCCAGCAGCGTAGACCCTAGCGGGCGGTACGAGCAGTACTTC
TRBV7-8	once	TRBD2	TRBJ2-5	CASSLRTSGFQETQYF	TGTGCCAGCAGCTTAAGGACTAGCGGGTTCCAAGAGACCCAGTACTTC
TRBV20-1	.	.	TRBJ2-7	CSGASAYEQYF	TGCAGTGGTGCCTCAGCCTACGAGCAGTACTTC
TRBV19	.	TRBD1	TRBJ1-2	CASSARTGNGYTF	TGTGCCAGTAGTGCGAGGACAGGGAACGGCTACACCTTC
TRBV5-5	.	TRBD1	TRBJ2-6	CASTPQGAQGANVLTF	TGTGCCAGCACCCCTCAGGGGGCGCAAGGGGCCAACGTCCTGACTTTC
TRBV7-2	.	.	TRBJ1-1	CASSFGHLNTEAFF	TGTGCCAGCAGCTTTGGACACCTGAACACTGAAGCTTTCTTT
TRBV27	.	TRBD2	TRBJ2-1	CASSFRTSGYNEQFF	TGTGCCAGCAGTTTTAGGACTAGCGGGTACAATGAGCAGTTCTTC